The next 3 T cell receptor beta chains were all read from a single sample in a study of T cell responses to AZD1222 COVID-19 vaccine. Repertoires were generated with immunoSEQ multiplex PCR, while TCRdb's copy carries only in-frame clones and drops some. This table holds about 120,000 clones, roughly 90% found once. The sequencing here drew on peripheral blood, taken on day 0 of AZD1222 vaccination. The source of these receptors is an adult in good health.

This chain connects TRBV7-3 to TRBJ2-3; no clear D. CDR1 and CDR2 from the germline V gene are SGHTA and FQGTGA. Trimming removed 0 bases from V and 0 bases from J, with 13 bases in between. The CDR3 contains 17 residues. The chain's CDR3 is CASSLTSGFPSTDTQYF. The DNA of the CDR3 is TGTGCCAGCAGCTTAACGTCCGGCTTTCCTAGCACAGATACGCAGTATTTT.

This clone was picked up one time. The rearrangement uses TRBV18 and TRBJ2-5, with D hard to call. This CDR3 has 12 amino acids. CDR1 is KGHSH, CDR2 LQKENI, per germline. The ends were cut back, 3 bases at V and 3 bases at J, with 5 bases in the middle. The CDR3: CASSPRKETQYF. DNA for the CDR3: TGTGCCAGCTCACCCAGAAAAGAGACCCAGTACTTC.

V is TRBV19 and J is TRBJ2-5; either TRBD1 or TRBD2 may supply D (5 bases each). In germline, CDR1 is LNHDA, CDR2 SQIVND (reference sequence). CDR3 length: 14 residues. Trimming took off 3 bases at V and 4 bases at J, with 12 bases between the two ends. The CDR3 DNA reads as TGTGCCAGTAGTATTATTGAGGGGCGAGAGACCCAGTACTTC. Residues: CASSIIEGRETQYF.